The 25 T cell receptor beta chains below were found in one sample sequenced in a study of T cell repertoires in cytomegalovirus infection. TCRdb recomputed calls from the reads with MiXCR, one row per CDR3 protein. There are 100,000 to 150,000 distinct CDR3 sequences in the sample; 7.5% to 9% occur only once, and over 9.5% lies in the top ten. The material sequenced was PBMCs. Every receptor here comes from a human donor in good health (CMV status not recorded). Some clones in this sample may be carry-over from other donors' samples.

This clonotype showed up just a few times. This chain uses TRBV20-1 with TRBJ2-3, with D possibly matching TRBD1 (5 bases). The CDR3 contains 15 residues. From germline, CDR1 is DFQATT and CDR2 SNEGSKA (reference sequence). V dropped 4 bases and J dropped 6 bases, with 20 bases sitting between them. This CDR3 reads CSATMLAHAGDTQYF. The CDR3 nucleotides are TGCAGTGCTACCATGTTAGCCCACGCAGGGGATACGCAGTATTTT.

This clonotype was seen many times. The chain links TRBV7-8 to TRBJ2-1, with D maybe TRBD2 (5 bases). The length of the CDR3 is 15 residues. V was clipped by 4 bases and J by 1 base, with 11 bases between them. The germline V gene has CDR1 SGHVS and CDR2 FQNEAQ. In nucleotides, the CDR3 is TGTGCCAGCAGCTCCTATAGCGTGTCCTACAATGAGCAGTTCTTC. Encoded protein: CASSSYSVSYNEQFF.

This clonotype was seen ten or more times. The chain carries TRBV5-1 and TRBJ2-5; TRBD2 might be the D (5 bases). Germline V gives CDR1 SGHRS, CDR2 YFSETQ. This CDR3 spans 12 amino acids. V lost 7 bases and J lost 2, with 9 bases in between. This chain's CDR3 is CASGREQETQYF. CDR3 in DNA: TGCGCCAGCGGGAGAGAACAAGAGACCCAGTACTTC.

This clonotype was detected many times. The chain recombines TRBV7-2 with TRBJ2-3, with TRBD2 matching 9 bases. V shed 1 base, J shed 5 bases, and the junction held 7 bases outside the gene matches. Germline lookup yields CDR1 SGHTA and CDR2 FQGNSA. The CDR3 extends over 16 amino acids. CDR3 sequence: CASSLVGLANGDTQYF. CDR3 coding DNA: TGTGCCAGCAGCTTAGTCGGACTAGCGAACGGAGATACGCAGTATTTT.

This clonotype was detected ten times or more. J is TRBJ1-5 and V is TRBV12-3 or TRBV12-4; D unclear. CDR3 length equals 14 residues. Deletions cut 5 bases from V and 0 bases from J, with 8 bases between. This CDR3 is CASSASYSNQPQHF. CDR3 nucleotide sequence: TGTGCCAGCAGTGCTTCGTATAGCAATCAGCCCCAGCATTTT.

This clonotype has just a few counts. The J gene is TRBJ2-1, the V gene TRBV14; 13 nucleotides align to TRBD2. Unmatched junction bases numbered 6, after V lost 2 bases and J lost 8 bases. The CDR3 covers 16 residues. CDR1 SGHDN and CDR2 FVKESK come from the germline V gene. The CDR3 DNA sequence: TGTGCCAGCAGCCAACTTCGGACTAGCGGGGGTCATGAGCAGTTCTTC. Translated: CASSQLRTSGGHEQFF.

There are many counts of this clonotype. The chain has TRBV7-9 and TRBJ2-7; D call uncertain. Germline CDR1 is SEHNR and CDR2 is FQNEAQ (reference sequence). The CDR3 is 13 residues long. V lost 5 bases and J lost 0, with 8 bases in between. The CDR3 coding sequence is TGTGCCAGCAGCCTGACTTACTCCTACGAGCAGTACTTC. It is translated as CASSLTYSYEQYF.

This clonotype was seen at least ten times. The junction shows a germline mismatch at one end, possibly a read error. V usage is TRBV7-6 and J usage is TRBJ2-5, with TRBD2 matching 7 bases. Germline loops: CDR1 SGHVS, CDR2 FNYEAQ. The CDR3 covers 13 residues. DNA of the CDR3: TGTGCCAGCAGCCTAGCGGAACAAGAGACCCAGTACTTC. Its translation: CASSLAEQETQYF.

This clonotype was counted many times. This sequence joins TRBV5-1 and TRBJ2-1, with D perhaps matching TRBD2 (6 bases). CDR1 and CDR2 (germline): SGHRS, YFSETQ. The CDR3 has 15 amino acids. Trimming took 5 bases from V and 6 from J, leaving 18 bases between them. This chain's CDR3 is CASRSTSRGTNEQFF. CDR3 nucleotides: TGCGCCAGCAGGTCAACTAGCCGAGGTACCAATGAGCAGTTCTTC.

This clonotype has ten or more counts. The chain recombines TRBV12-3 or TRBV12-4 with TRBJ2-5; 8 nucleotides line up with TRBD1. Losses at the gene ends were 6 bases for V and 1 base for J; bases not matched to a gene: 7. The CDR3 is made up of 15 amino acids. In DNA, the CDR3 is TGTGCCAGCAGATCGGACAGGGCCCTCCAAGAGACCCAGTACTTC. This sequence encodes CASRSDRALQETQYF.

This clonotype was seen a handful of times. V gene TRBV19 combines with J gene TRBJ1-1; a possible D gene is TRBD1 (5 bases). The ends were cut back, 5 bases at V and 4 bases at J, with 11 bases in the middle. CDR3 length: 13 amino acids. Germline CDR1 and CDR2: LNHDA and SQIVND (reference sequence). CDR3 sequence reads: CASSGTGSTEAFF. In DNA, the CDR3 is TGTGCCAGTAGTGGAACAGGTTCCACTGAAGCTTTCTTT.

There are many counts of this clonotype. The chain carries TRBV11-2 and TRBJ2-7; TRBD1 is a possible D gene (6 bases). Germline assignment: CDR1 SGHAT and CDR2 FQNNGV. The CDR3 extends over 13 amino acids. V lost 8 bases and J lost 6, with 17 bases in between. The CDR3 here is CASARDNRGEQYF. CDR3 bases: TGTGCCAGCGCCAGGGACAATCGGGGCGAGCAGTACTTC.

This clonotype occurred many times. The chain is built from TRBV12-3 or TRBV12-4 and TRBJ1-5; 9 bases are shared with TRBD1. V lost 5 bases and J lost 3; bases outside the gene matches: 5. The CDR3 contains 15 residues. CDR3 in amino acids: CASSPRQGDNQPQHF. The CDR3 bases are TGTGCCAGCAGTCCTCGACAGGGGGACAATCAGCCCCAGCATTTT.

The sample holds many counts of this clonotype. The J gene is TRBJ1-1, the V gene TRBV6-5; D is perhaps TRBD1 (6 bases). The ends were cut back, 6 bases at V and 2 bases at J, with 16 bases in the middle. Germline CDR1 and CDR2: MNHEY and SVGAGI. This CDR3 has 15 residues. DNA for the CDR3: TGTGCCAGCAGCCCGAACCGGGGGACAAACACTGAAGCTTTCTTT. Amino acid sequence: CASSPNRGTNTEAFF.

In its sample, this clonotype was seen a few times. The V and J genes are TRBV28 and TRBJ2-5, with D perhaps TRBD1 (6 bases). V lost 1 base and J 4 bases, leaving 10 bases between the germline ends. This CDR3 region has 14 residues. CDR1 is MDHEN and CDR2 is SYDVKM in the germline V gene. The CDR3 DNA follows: TGTGCCAGCAGTTTATCAGGGGCCGCAGAGACCCAGTACTTC. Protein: CASSLSGAAETQYF. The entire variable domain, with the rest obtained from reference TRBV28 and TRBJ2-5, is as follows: DVKVTQSSRYLVKRTGEKVFLECVQDMDHENMFWYRQDPGLGLRLIYFSYDVKMKEKGDIPEGYSVSREKKERFSLILESASTNQTSMYLCASSLSGAAETQYFGPGTRLLVL.

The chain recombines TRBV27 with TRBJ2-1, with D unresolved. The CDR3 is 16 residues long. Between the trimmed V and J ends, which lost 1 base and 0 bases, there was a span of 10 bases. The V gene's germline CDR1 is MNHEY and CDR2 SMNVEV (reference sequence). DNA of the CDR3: TGTGCCAGCAGTTTATTGGTCCCTAGCTCCTACAATGAGCAGTTCTTC. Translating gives CASSLLVPSSYNEQFF.

The CDR3 sequence: CASSGQGIGELFF. In nucleotides, the CDR3 is TGTGCCAGCAGTGGACAGGGAATCGGGGAGCTGTTTTTT. The rearrangement joins TRBV2 to TRBJ2-2; 7 bases map to TRBD1. The CDR3 runs 13 residues. The germline gives CDR1 SNHLY, CDR2 FYNNEI. J lost 7 bases, V lost 4 bases, and 3 bases had no gene match.

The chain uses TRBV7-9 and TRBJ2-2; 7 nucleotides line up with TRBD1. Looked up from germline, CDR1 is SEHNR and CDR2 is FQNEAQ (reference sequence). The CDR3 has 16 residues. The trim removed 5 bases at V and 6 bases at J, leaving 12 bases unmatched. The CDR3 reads CASSREGAGTAGELFF. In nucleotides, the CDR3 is TGTGCCAGCAGCCGTGAGGGGGCAGGGACAGCCGGGGAGCTGTTTTTT.

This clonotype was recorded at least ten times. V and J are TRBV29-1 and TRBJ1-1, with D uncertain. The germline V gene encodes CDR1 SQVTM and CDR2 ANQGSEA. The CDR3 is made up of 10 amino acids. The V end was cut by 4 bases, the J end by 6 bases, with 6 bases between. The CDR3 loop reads CSVGFPEAFF. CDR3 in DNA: TGCAGCGTTGGTTTTCCTGAAGCTTTCTTT.

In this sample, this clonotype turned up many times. The CDR3 region is CSARVRTAANTGELFF. CDR3 DNA: TGCAGTGCTAGAGTCCGGACAGCAGCCAACACCGGGGAGCTGTTTTTT. The V call is TRBV20-1, the J call TRBJ2-2, with D tentatively TRBD1 (6 bases). Germline V gene sequence: CDR1 DFQATT, CDR2 SNEGSKA (reference sequence). The CDR3 length is 16 residues. V was clipped by 1 base and J by 2 bases, with 14 bases between them.

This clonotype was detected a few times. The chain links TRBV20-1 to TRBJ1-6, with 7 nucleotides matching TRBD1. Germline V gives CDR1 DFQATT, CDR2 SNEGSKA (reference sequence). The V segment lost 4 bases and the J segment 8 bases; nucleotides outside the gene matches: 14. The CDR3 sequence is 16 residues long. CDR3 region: CSANILGQLSYSPLHF. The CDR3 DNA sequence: TGCAGTGCTAATATCTTGGGACAGCTCTCTTATTCACCCCTCCACTTT.

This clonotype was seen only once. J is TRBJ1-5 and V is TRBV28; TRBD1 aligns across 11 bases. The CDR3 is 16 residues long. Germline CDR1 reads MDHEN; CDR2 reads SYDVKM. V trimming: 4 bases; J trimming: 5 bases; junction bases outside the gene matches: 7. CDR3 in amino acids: CASSSTSGQGDQPQHF. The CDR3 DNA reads TGTGCCAGCAGTTCCACTTCGGGACAGGGGGATCAGCCCCAGCATTTT.

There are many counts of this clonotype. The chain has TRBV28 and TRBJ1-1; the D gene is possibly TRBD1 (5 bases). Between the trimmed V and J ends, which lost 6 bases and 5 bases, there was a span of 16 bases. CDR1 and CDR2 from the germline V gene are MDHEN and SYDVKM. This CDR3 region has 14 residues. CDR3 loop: CASRKDTPGTEAFF. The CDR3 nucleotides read TGTGCCAGCAGGAAGGACACCCCGGGGACTGAAGCTTTCTTT.

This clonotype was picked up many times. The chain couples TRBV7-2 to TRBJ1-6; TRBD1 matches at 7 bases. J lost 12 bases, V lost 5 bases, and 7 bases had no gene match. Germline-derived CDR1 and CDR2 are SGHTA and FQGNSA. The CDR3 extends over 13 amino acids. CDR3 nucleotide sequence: TGTGCCAGCAGCCACAGGGGATCTGGACCCCTCCACTTT. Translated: CASSHRGSGPLHF.

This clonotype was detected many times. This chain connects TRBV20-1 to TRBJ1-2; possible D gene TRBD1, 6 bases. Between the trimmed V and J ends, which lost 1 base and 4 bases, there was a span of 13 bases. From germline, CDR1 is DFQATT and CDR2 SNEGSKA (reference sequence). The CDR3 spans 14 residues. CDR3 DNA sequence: TGCAGTGCTAGAGGTGAGGTGGACAGCTATGGCTACACCTTC. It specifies CSARGEVDSYGYTF.